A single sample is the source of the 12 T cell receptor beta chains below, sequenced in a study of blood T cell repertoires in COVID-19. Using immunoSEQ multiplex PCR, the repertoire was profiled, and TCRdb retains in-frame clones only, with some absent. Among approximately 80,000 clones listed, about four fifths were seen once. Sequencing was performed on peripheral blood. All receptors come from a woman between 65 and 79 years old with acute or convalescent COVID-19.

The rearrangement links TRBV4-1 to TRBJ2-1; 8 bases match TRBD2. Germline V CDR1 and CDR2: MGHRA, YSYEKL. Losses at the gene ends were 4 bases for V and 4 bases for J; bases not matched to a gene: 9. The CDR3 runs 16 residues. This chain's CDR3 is CASSPPGKRGYNEQFF. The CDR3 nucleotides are TGCGCCAGCAGCCCCCCTGGGAAGCGGGGGTACAATGAGCAGTTCTTC.

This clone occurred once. CDR3 nucleotide sequence: TGTGCCAGCAGTTACAGAGTAAGCACTGAAGCTTTCTTT. Amino acid sequence: CASSYRVSTEAFF. V usage is TRBV6-5 and J usage is TRBJ1-1; D uncertain. The CDR3 consists of 13 residues. Germline CDR1 MNHEY, CDR2 SVGAGI. The V end was cut by 2 bases, the J end by 4 bases, with 8 bases between.

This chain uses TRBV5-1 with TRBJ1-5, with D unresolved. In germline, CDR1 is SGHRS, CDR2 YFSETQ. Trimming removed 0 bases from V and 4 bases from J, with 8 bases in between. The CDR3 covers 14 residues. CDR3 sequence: CASSLGTANQPQHF. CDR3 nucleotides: TGCGCCAGCAGCTTGGGCACAGCTAATCAGCCCCAGCATTTT.

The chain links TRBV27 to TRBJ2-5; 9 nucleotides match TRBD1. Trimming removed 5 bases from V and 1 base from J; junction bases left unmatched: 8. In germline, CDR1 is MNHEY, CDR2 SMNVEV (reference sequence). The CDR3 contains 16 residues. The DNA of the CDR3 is TGTGCCAGCAGTCCCGGGACAGGGCGAGGCCAAGAGACCCAGTACTTC. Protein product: CASSPGTGRGQETQYF.

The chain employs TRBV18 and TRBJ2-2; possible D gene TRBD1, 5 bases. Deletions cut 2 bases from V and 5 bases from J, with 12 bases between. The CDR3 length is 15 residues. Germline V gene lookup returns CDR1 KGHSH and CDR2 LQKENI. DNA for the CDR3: TGTGCCAGCTCACCATTGACAGATTTGACCGGGGAGCTGTTTTTT. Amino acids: CASSPLTDLTGELFF.

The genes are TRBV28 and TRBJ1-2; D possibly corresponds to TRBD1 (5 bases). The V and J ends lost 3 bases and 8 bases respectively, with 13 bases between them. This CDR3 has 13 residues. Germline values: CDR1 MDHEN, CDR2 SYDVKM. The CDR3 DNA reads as TGTGCCAGCAGTTTTGGTCAGGGATGGGGCTACACCTTC. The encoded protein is CASSFGQGWGYTF.

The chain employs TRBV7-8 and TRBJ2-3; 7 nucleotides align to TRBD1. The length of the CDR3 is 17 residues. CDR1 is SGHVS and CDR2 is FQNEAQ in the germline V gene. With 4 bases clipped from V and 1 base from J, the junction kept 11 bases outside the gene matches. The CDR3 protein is CASSSPEQGYRTDTQYF. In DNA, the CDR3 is TGTGCCAGCAGCTCACCTGAACAGGGGTATCGCACAGATACGCAGTATTTT.

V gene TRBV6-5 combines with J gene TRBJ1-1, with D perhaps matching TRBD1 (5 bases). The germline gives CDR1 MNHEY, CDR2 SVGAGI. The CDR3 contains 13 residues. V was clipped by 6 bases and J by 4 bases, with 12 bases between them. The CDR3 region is CASRALGGTEAFF. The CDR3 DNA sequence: TGTGCCAGCAGGGCCTTGGGGGGCACTGAAGCTTTCTTT.

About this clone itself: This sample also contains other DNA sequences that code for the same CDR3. The chain's CDR3 is CASSSGQTNYGYTF. CDR3 DNA sequence: TGCGCCAGCAGCTCGGGACAGACTAACTATGGCTACACCTTC. The chain joins TRBV5-1 to TRBJ1-2; 7 bases are shared with TRBD1. The CDR3 runs to 14 residues. V gave up 3 bases and J gave up 0 bases; unmatched junction bases: 2. Per germline, CDR1 SGHRS and CDR2 YFSETQ.

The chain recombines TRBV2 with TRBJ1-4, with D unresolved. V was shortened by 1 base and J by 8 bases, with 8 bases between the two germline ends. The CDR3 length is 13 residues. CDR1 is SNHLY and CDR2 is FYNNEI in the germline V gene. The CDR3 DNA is TGTGCCAGCAGTGAAGATCAAGCGGAAAAACTGTTTTTT. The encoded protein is CASSEDQAEKLFF.

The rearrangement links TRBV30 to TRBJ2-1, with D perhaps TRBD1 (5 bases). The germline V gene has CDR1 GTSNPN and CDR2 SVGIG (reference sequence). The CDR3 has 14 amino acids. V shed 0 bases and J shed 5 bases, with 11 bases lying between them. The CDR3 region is CAWSVRDSHNEQFF. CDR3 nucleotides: TGTGCCTGGAGTGTACGTGACAGCCACAATGAGCAGTTCTTC.

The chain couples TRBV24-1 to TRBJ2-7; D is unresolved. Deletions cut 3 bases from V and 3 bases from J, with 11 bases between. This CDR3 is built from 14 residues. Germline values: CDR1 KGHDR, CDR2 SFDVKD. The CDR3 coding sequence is TGTGCCACCAGTGATCCCGACACCGTCTACGAGCAGTACTTC. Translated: CATSDPDTVYEQYF.